Below, 15 T cell receptor beta chains from the same sample are listed, as sequenced in a study of T cell repertoires in cytomegalovirus infection. TCRdb independently ran MiXCR on the reads; one entry per CDR3 protein. Found here are fewer than 1,000,000 distinct CDR3 sequences, under 40% of them singletons; the top ten hold about an eighth. No antigens are known for them. Specimen: cultured CD8+ T cells from PBMCs, collected from culture after CMV antigen stimulation. The receptor set was obtained from a human donor in good health (CMV status not recorded). Some clones in this sample may be carry-over from other donors' samples.

Many counts were recorded for this clonotype. CDR3 in amino acids: CASKLVAGSPNEQFF. The CDR3 bases are TGTGCCAGCAAGTTGGTAGCGGGGAGCCCCAATGAGCAGTTCTTC. This sequence joins TRBV6-2 or TRBV6-3 and TRBJ2-1; 8 nucleotides match TRBD2. The junction had 11 bases not matched to a gene; V was cut back by 7 bases and J by 6 bases. The CDR3 spans 15 residues. CDR1 and CDR2 from the germline V gene are MNHEY and SVGEGT.

This clonotype occurred many times. The chain combines TRBV7-8 with TRBJ2-7, with D possibly matching TRBD2 (6 bases). The CDR3 sequence is 15 residues long. V lost 3 bases, J lost 3 bases, and 15 bases lay in between. Germline V gives CDR1 SGHVS, CDR2 FQNEAQ. This chain's CDR3 is CASSLGKGTYYEQYV. In DNA form, the CDR3 reads TGTGCCAGCAGCTTGGGAAAAGGGACTTACTACGAGCAGTACGTC.

This clonotype was seen only a few times. The chain employs TRBV19 and TRBJ2-1, with TRBD1 matching over 7 bases. V shed 1 base and J 5 bases; nucleotides not matched to a gene: 8. Germline assignment: CDR1 LNHDA and CDR2 SQIVND (reference sequence). There are 16 residues in the CDR3. The CDR3 nucleotides are TGTGCCAGTAGTATAGCCCCCGGGACAGTCAACAATGAGCAGTTCTTC. It is translated as CASSIAPGTVNNEQFF.

This clonotype was observed a handful of times. The J gene is TRBJ1-1, the V gene TRBV6-1, with 9 bases that match TRBD1. CDR3 size: 14 residues. Per germline, CDR1 MNHNS and CDR2 SASEGT. With 7 bases clipped from V and 6 bases from J, the junction kept 9 bases outside the gene matches. The CDR3 loop reads CASNTGTGFAEAFF. CDR3 bases: TGTGCCAGCAACACCGGGACAGGGTTCGCTGAAGCTTTCTTT.

This chain joins TRBV10-3 and TRBJ1-1; a weak D match, TRBD1 (6 bases). V gave up 2 bases and J gave up 7 bases, with 17 bases separating them. CDR1 is ENHRY and CDR2 is SYGVKD in the germline V gene. CDR3 length equals 15 residues. The CDR3 nucleotides read TGTGCCATCAGTGAGATACAGGGTAAAGGAAATGAAGCTTTCTTT. Its protein is CAISEIQGKGNEAFF.

The rearrangement uses TRBV12-5 and TRBJ2-3, with 8 bases matching TRBD1. The germline V gene encodes CDR1 LGHNT and CDR2 FRNRAP. The V segment lost 6 bases and the J segment 6 bases; nucleotides outside the gene matches: 2. This CDR3 is built from 12 residues. CDR3 sequence (DNA): TGTGCTAGTGGGACAGGGGTCGATACGCAGTATTTT. Amino acids: CASGTGVDTQYF.

This clonotype has just a few counts. This chain links TRBV6-1 with TRBJ1-5; 9 bases are a match to TRBD1. The CDR3 has 16 amino acids. Germline-derived CDR1 and CDR2 are MNHNS and SASEGT. The J segment lost 5 bases and the V segment lost 2 bases, leaving 7 bases of the junction unmatched. CDR3 sequence: CASSEWTGEVDQPQHF. The DNA of the CDR3 is TGTGCCAGCAGTGAATGGACAGGGGAAGTGGATCAGCCCCAGCATTTT.

V is TRBV25-1 and J is TRBJ1-1; the D gene is possibly TRBD1 (6 bases). CDR1 is MGHDK, CDR2 SYGVNS, per germline. The CDR3 totals 14 residues. Trimming pared 4 bases from V and 1 base from J, leaving 10 bases between. In DNA form, the CDR3 reads TGTGCCAGCAGTGGACCGGACAGGAACACTGAAGCTTTCTTT. The encoded protein is CASSGPDRNTEAFF.

The genes are TRBV5-6 and TRBJ2-2; possible D gene TRBD1, 5 bases. Trimming stripped 1 base from V and 7 bases from J, with 8 bases between. CDR1 is SGHDT, CDR2 YYEEEE, per germline. The CDR3 length is 13 residues. This CDR3 reads CASSLWTSGELFF. The CDR3, as DNA: TGTGCCAGCAGCTTGTGGACAAGCGGGGAGCTGTTTTTT.

This clonotype showed up just once. The chain couples TRBV6-5 to TRBJ2-5, with 7 bases identical to TRBD2. Germline V lookup: CDR1 MNHEY, CDR2 SVGAGI. The CDR3 extends over 23 amino acids. V was pared by 0 bases and J by 0 bases, with 25 bases of the junction left unmatched. Here the CDR3 reads CASSYSTRGLPSGYGGYQETQYF. The CDR3 DNA reads as TGTGCCAGCAGTTACTCGACAAGGGGTCTTCCTAGCGGTTACGGGGGTTACCAAGAGACCCAGTACTTC.

V and J are TRBV9 and TRBJ2-1; no reliable D call. CDR1 and CDR2 from the germline V gene are SGDLS and YYNGEE. This CDR3 contains 15 residues. The V and J ends lost 0 bases and 1 base respectively, with 8 bases between them. The CDR3 DNA reads as TGTGCCAGCAGCGTAGACCCCCGTTCCTACAATGAGCAGTTCTTC. Translated: CASSVDPRSYNEQFF.

V gene TRBV27 combines with J gene TRBJ1-5, with D perhaps TRBD1 (5 bases). The CDR3 totals 16 residues. Germline CDR1 and CDR2: MNHEY and SMNVEV (reference sequence). V was trimmed by 3 bases and J by 1 base, leaving 13 bases between them. The CDR3 DNA follows: TGTGCCAGCAGTTTGCACCAGGGCTTGAGCAATCAGCCCCAGCATTTT. Its translation: CASSLHQGLSNQPQHF.

The count of this clonotype is one. V gene TRBV2 combines with J gene TRBJ2-1, with TRBD1 identical over 8 bases. Unmatched junction bases numbered 5, after V lost 7 bases and J lost 6 bases. The CDR3 runs 13 residues. In germline, CDR1 is SNHLY, CDR2 FYNNEI. CDR3 DNA sequence: TGTGCCAGCAAGAGCAGGGGGCCCAATGAGCAGTTCTTC. Protein sequence: CASKSRGPNEQFF. Looking up the rest from reference TRBV2 and TRBJ2-1 gives the full variable domain: EPEVTQTPSHQVTQMGQEVILRCVPISNHLYFYWYRQILGQKVEFLVSFYNNEISEKSEIFDDQFSVERPDGSNFTLKIRSTKLEDSAMYFCASKSRGPNEQFFGPGTRLTVL.

This chain links TRBV27 with TRBJ2-7; 9 nucleotides line up with TRBD1. V lost 5 bases to trimming and J lost 8 bases; unmatched junction nucleotides: 22. This CDR3 is built from 18 residues. Germline V CDR1 and CDR2: MNHEY, SMNVEV (reference sequence). CDR3 protein: CASSLPSPGQGEGYKQYF. As DNA, the CDR3 is TGTGCCAGCAGTCTACCCTCCCCGGGACAGGGAGAGGGTTACAAGCAGTACTTC.

The CDR3 protein is CASRGQKGPGELFF. The CDR3 region has the DNA TGTGCCAGCAGGGGACAGAAGGGGCCCGGGGAGCTGTTTTTT. The chain is built from TRBV7-1 and TRBJ2-2; 7 bases fit TRBD1. TRBV7-1 is assigned to the ORF class and has an uncertain function. With V trimmed by 6 bases and J by 6 bases, 7 bases remained unmatched. The CDR3 length is 14 residues.